A single sample gave rise to the 10 T cell receptor beta chains below, sequenced in a study of T cell repertoires in cytomegalovirus infection. Using its own MiXCR run on the reads, TCRdb lists one record per CDR3 protein. The table lists some 700,000 distinct CDR3 sequences, around 30% of them singletons. The antigens of these receptors remain unknown. The specimen comprised cultured PBMCs, sampled from culture after CMV antigen stimulation. Source of these receptors: a human donor in good health (CMV status not recorded). Some clones in this sample may be carry-over from other donors' samples.

The rearrangement links TRBV20-1 to TRBJ2-2; TRBD1 matches 10 bases. V lost 0 bases, J lost 6 bases, and 7 bases stayed unmatched. Germline lookup yields CDR1 DFQATT and CDR2 SNEGSKA (reference sequence). The CDR3 consists of 16 residues. The CDR3 sequence: CSARDRRTGGAGELFF. CDR3 coding DNA: TGCAGTGCTAGAGATAGAAGGACAGGGGGAGCCGGGGAGCTGTTTTTT.

This clonotype has ten or more counts. V and J are TRBV7-2 and TRBJ2-1, with 11 nucleotides matching TRBD2. The CDR3 covers 16 residues. Germline CDR1 and CDR2: SGHTA and FQGNSA. J lost 9 bases, V lost 5 bases, and 12 bases had no gene match. The CDR3 protein is CASSPTGTSGLVEQFF. CDR3 coding DNA: TGTGCCAGCAGCCCAACCGGGACTAGCGGTCTGGTTGAGCAGTTCTTC.

This clonotype has at least ten counts. The genes are TRBV7-2 and TRBJ2-5; 8 bases fit TRBD2. Unmatched junction bases numbered 6, after V lost 2 bases and J lost 4 bases. The CDR3 sequence is 15 residues long. CDR1 SGHTA and CDR2 FQGNSA come from the germline V gene. CDR3 protein: CASSLYGGRLETQYF. In DNA form, the CDR3 reads TGTGCCAGCAGCTTATATGGCGGGAGGCTAGAGACCCAGTACTTC.

This clonotype was seen at least ten times. The gene calls are TRBV7-2 and TRBJ2-3, with a possible D match to TRBD1 (6 bases). V was shortened by 8 bases and J by 1 base, with 10 bases between the two germline ends. The CDR3 has 13 residues. Germline CDR1 and CDR2: SGHTA and FQGNSA. The CDR3 nucleotides read TGTGCCAGCCCCCGACAGGGCACAGATACGCAGTATTTT. Protein product: CASPRQGTDTQYF.

This clonotype has a handful of counts. This rearrangement joins TRBV12-3 or TRBV12-4 to TRBJ2-3, with 8 positions matching TRBD2. With V trimmed by 5 bases and J by 6 bases, 10 bases remained unmatched. This CDR3 comprises 15 residues. For the CDR3, the DNA is TGTGCCAGCAGTCCCCTAGGAGCGGGGGCTGATACGCAGTATTTT. As protein: CASSPLGAGADTQYF.

A few counts support this clonotype. The chain has TRBV20-1 and TRBJ2-7; D gene ambiguous. Germline values: CDR1 DFQATT, CDR2 SNEGSKA (reference sequence). The V end lost 1 base, the J end lost 3 bases, and 16 bases lay between the germline ends. The CDR3 spans 15 residues. For the CDR3, the DNA is TGCAGTGCTAGAGCCACCTCCCATGGAATCTACGAGCAGTACTTC. Amino acids: CSARATSHGIYEQYF.

The chain couples TRBV20-1 to TRBJ1-2; D is unclear. There are 13 residues in the CDR3. Per germline, CDR1 DFQATT and CDR2 SNEGSKA (reference sequence). V was shortened by 1 base and J by 2 bases, with 8 bases between the two germline ends. The CDR3 loop reads CSARGENNYGYTF. In DNA, the CDR3 is TGCAGTGCTAGAGGGGAGAACAACTATGGCTACACCTTC.

The V call is TRBV4-3, the J call TRBJ2-2; TRBD1 aligns across 10 bases. V was clipped by 3 bases and J by 6 bases; unmatched bases: 10. The CDR3 spans 17 residues. The germline V gene encodes CDR1 LGHNA and CDR2 YSLEER. CDR3 coding DNA: TGCGCCAGCAGCCACTTGGTCGGACAGGGGGATCCCGGGGAGCTGTTTTTT. Amino acid sequence: CASSHLVGQGDPGELFF.

J is TRBJ1-2 and V is TRBV6-5; 9 bases align to TRBD1. The ends lost 7 bases at V and 8 bases at J; junction bases unmatched: 11. This CDR3 contains 14 residues. Germline V gives CDR1 MNHEY, CDR2 SVGAGI. The CDR3 coding sequence is TGTGCCAGCAAGAGAGCTGAGACAGGGGGAGGCTACACCTTC. It codes for CASKRAETGGGYTF.

The chain uses TRBV19 and TRBJ2-5; D tentatively reads TRBD1 or TRBD2 (6 bases each). The ends were cut back, 10 bases at V and 5 bases at J, with 14 bases in the middle. The CDR3 contains 12 residues. Germline V gene data show CDR1 as LNHDA and CDR2 as SQIVND (reference sequence). The CDR3 DNA is TGTGCCATCTCCGGGGGCGAGGAGACCCAGTACTTC. Translation: CAISGGEETQYF.